This T cell receptor (beta chain) came from a study of regulatory T cells in long-lasting Graves disease. Germline V gives CDR1 DFQATT, CDR2 SNEGSKA (reference sequence). The V end was cut by 2 bases, the J end by 5 bases, with 12 bases between. The CDR3 is made up of 14 amino acids. As for time point: newly diagnosed GD, antithyroid drugs for less than 3 months. RNA from PBMCs was the source of the TCR library. The TCR beta library used iRepertoire HTBI primers with Arm-PCR amplification of CDR3. TCRdb independently ran MiXCR on the multiplex PCR reads; one entry per CDR3 protein. The repertoire consists of about 420,000 distinct CDR3 sequences, with roughly 15% occurring once and the leading ten covering around a quarter. These data were likewise used in another study, on T cells in Graves' hyperthyroidism and ophthalmopathy.

V gene TRBV20-1 combines with J gene TRBJ2-2; D not certain. This clonotype was obtained from a woman between 18 and 29 years old with Graves disease. This material consisted of peripheral blood mononuclear cells (PBMCs), taken at new diagnosis, from a patient treated with antithyroid drugs. CDR3 loop: CSARKGLETGELFF. CDR3 sequence (DNA): TGCAGTGCTAGAAAAGGGTTAGAGACCGGGGAGCTGTTTTTT.